This passage covers 30 T cell receptor beta chains from one sample sequenced in a study of graft-versus-host responses after intestinal transplantation (dated by TCRdb to about 2021). The sample's time point label, decoded: cells obtained before transplantation from donor or recipient. Library creation used the immunoSEQ multiplex PCR assay. This is the immuneACCESS table as TCRdb keeps it, with only in-frame sequences that have V and J called. A part of the clones is gone; compared with another copy, unresolved V genes explain less than half, and the rest is unexplained. In all, the sample holds roughly 110,000 clones, and around 92% of those were seen once. The biggest ten clones account for approximately 1% of the sample. Their antigen targets remain unknown. The sequences come from unstimulated CD8+ T cells sorted from spleen or lymph node cells, collected before transplant. The receptors stem from a human donor who was the organ donor for an intestinal transplant.

In its sample, this clone was seen a few times. The genes are TRBV9 and TRBJ2-5; no clear D. The germline CDR1 and CDR2 sequences are SGDLS and YYNGEE. The CDR3 totals 14 residues. Trimming took 4 bases from V and 2 from J, leaving 12 bases between them. CDR3 nucleotides: TGTGCCAGCAGCTCAATGGACGGGCAAGAGACCCAGTACTTC. This gives the protein CASSSMDGQETQYF.

The chain joins TRBV30 to TRBJ1-1; D not resolved. This CDR3 has 13 residues. The V end was cut by 1 base, the J end by 1 base, with 7 bases between. CDR1 GTSNPN and CDR2 SVGIG come from the germline V gene (reference sequence). CDR3 in amino acids: CAWSGDTNTEAFF. The CDR3 nucleotides read TGTGCCTGGAGTGGAGACACGAACACTGAAGCTTTCTTT.

In DNA form, the CDR3 reads TGTGCCAGCAGCTTGGGACAGGCTAACTATGGCTACACCTTC. It is translated as CASSLGQANYGYTF. V and J are TRBV5-6 and TRBJ1-2; D is perhaps TRBD1 (6 bases). V was trimmed by 0 bases and J by 0 bases, leaving 6 bases between them. CDR3 length equals 14 residues. The germline V gene has CDR1 SGHDT and CDR2 YYEEEE. Variable domain in full (rest from reference TRBV5-6 and TRBJ1-2): DAGVTQSPTHLIKTRGQQVTLRCSPKSGHDTVSWYQQALGQGPQFIFQYYEEEERQRGNFPDRFSGHQFPNYSSELNVNALLLGDSALYLCASSLGQANYGYTFGSGTRLTVV.

This rearrangement joins TRBV6-1 to TRBJ2-7; TRBD2 matches at 10 bases. Looked up from germline, CDR1 is MNHNS and CDR2 is SASEGT. The CDR3 spans 18 residues. Trimming at V came to 2 bases and at J to 0 bases, leaving 10 bases not matched to a gene. As DNA, the CDR3 is TGTGCCAGCAGTGAATTTGGGCTAGCGGGAGCCCTCTCCTACGAGCAGTACTTC. Encoded protein: CASSEFGLAGALSYEQYF.

The chain joins TRBV7-3 to TRBJ2-2; 9 nucleotides align to TRBD2. The CDR3 length is 16 residues. V was pared by 2 bases and J by 7 bases, with 8 bases of the junction left unmatched. The germline V gene encodes CDR1 SGHTA and CDR2 FQGTGA. The CDR3 sequence is CASSLVASGTGGELFF. The CDR3 DNA sequence: TGTGCCAGCAGCTTAGTGGCTAGCGGGACCGGCGGGGAGCTGTTTTTT.

This clone has only one observation. This chain connects TRBV4-2 to TRBJ2-7; the D gene is possibly TRBD2 (6 bases). This CDR3 is 15 amino acids long. The ends were cut back, 1 base at V and 0 bases at J, with 10 bases in the middle. Germline V gene lookup returns CDR1 LGHNA and CDR2 YNFKEQ. As DNA, the CDR3 is TGTGCCAGCAGCCAAGCTCTCGGGAGCTCCTACGAGCAGTACTTC. Its protein is CASSQALGSSYEQYF.

V is TRBV4-3 and J is TRBJ2-1; TRBD2 agrees at 9 bases. This CDR3 has 15 residues. The J segment lost 10 bases and the V segment lost 4 bases, leaving 11 bases of the junction unmatched. Germline V gene lookup returns CDR1 LGHNA and CDR2 YSLEER. CDR3 DNA: TGCGCCAGCAGCCCGGGACTAGCCCCCCCGCGGGAGCAGTTCTTC. Amino acids: CASSPGLAPPREQFF.

The chain joins TRBV29-1 to TRBJ2-5, with D maybe TRBD2 (5 bases). Germline CDR1 SQVTM, CDR2 ANQGSEA. This CDR3 is 11 amino acids long. Trimming stripped 4 bases from V and 9 bases from J, with 12 bases between. CDR3 DNA sequence: TGCAGCGTTGTGGTGCCGCGGGCCCAGTACTTC. Encoded protein: CSVVVPRAQYF.

CDR3 nucleotides: TGTGCCAGCAGCCTCCAGGGGGCCTACGAGCAGTACTTC. Amino acids: CASSLQGAYEQYF. V is TRBV7-2 and J is TRBJ2-7; 7 positions agree with TRBD1. Trimming cost V 5 bases and J 2 bases; bases outside gene matches: 3. This CDR3 comprises 13 residues. Germline CDR1 is SGHTA and CDR2 is FQGNSA.

The chain combines TRBV27 with TRBJ2-5, with D perhaps being TRBD1 or TRBD2 (5 bases each). The J call could be wrong; TRBJ2-7 is a better fit for the DNA end. Germline V gene sequence: CDR1 MNHEY, CDR2 SMNVEV (reference sequence). This CDR3 spans 14 amino acids. The CDR3 spells CASSWGAGTYEQYF. The CDR3 bases are TGTGCCAGCAGTTGGGGCGCCGGGACCTACGAGCAGTACTTC.

The rearrangement links TRBV4-1 to TRBJ2-2; either TRBD1 or TRBD2 may supply D (5 bases each). The V end was cut by 1 base, the J end by 9 bases, with 12 bases between. The CDR3 runs to 14 residues. Germline lookup yields CDR1 MGHRA and CDR2 YSYEKL. CDR3 nucleotides: TGCGCCAGCAGCCAAGCGGGACGCGAGAGGGAGCTGTTTTTT. As protein: CASSQAGRERELFF.

The chain recombines TRBV30 with TRBJ1-1; 9 positions match TRBD1. Germline CDR1 and CDR2: GTSNPN and SVGIG (reference sequence). The CDR3 has 15 amino acids. V gave up 3 bases and J gave up 4 bases; unmatched junction bases: 9. This CDR3 is CAWRALGQGSTEAFF. The CDR3 DNA reads TGTGCCTGGAGAGCTCTTGGACAGGGGAGCACTGAAGCTTTCTTT.

The gene calls are TRBV10-3 and TRBJ2-1; TRBD1 or TRBD2 may be the D gene (5 bases each). V was clipped by 0 bases and J by 9 bases, with 15 bases between them. The CDR3 is 15 amino acids. Germline CDR1 ENHRY, CDR2 SYGVKD. CDR3 coding DNA: TGTGCCATCAGTGAGTCGAAGCGGATGAGGGGTGAGCAGTTCTTC. Its protein product is CAISESKRMRGEQFF.

Only one count was recorded for this clone. The chain joins TRBV13 to TRBJ2-1; tentatively, D is TRBD2 (7 bases). The CDR3 extends over 13 amino acids. The V gene's germline CDR1 is PRHDT and CDR2 FYEKMQ (reference sequence). Trimming took off 6 bases at V and 6 bases at J, with 12 bases between the two ends. The CDR3 bases are TGTGCCAGCAGTTCGGGGGGCCCCAATGAGCAGTTCTTC. This translates into CASSSGGPNEQFF.

The rearrangement joins TRBV28 to TRBJ2-5, with 7 bases that match TRBD2. Per the germline V gene, CDR1 is MDHEN and CDR2 is SYDVKM. Unmatched junction bases numbered 12, after V lost 6 bases and J lost 5 bases. This CDR3 has 15 residues. CDR3 sequence reads: CASSYIRLARETQYF. DNA for the CDR3: TGTGCCAGCAGCTACATAAGACTAGCCAGGGAGACCCAGTACTTC. The whole variable domain, remainder taken from reference TRBV28 and TRBJ2-5, is DVKVTQSSRYLVKRTGEKVFLECVQDMDHENMFWYRQDPGLGLRLIYFSYDVKMKEKGDIPEGYSVSREKKERFSLILESASTNQTSMYLCASSYIRLARETQYFGPGTRLLVL.

The J gene is TRBJ2-1, the V gene TRBV27; D remains ambiguous. There are 13 residues in the CDR3. The ends were cut back, 8 bases at V and 2 bases at J, with 10 bases in the middle. Per germline, CDR1 MNHEY and CDR2 SMNVEV (reference sequence). The CDR3 bases are TGTGCCAGCGGCAAAGGGACCTACAATGAGCAGTTCTTC. It codes for CASGKGTYNEQFF.

The chain recombines TRBV5-1 with TRBJ2-3; D is undetermined. Germline values: CDR1 SGHRS, CDR2 YFSETQ. V shed 0 bases and J shed 2 bases, with 16 bases lying between them. The CDR3 runs to 17 residues. In DNA form, the CDR3 reads TGCGCCAGCAGCTTGGGGGCAGTACCTCTCCTCACAGATACGCAGTATTTT. This sequence encodes CASSLGAVPLLTDTQYF.

CDR3 sequence (DNA): TGTGCCAGCAGCCGCACGGGCAATCAGCCCCAGCATTTT. It translates to CASSRTGNQPQHF. This chain uses TRBV11-2 with TRBJ1-5; D call uncertain. V was clipped by 5 bases and J by 2 bases, with 7 bases between them. The CDR3 is 13 residues long. CDR1 and CDR2 from the germline V gene are SGHAT and FQNNGV.

This chain links TRBV19 with TRBJ2-3, with D maybe TRBD2 (7 bases). The germline V gene encodes CDR1 LNHDA and CDR2 SQIVND (reference sequence). The CDR3 contains 16 residues. The V gene lost 1 base and the J gene lost 3 bases, with 14 bases spanning the gap. The CDR3 spells CASSIAWGGWTDTQYF. CDR3 in DNA: TGTGCCAGTAGTATAGCTTGGGGGGGCTGGACAGATACGCAGTATTTT.

This clone was seen once. The V call is TRBV19, the J call TRBJ2-2, with D perhaps TRBD2 (6 bases). V was trimmed by 3 bases and J by 1 base, leaving 6 bases between them. Germline assignment: CDR1 LNHDA and CDR2 SQIVND (reference sequence). The CDR3 consists of 14 residues. The CDR3 spells CASSIGGNTGELFF. In DNA form, the CDR3 reads TGTGCCAGTAGTATCGGGGGGAACACCGGGGAGCTGTTTTTT.

The chain employs TRBV5-8 and TRBJ2-7, with 13 bases aligning to TRBD2. This CDR3 has 16 amino acids. V trimming: 3 bases; J trimming: 0 bases; junction bases outside the gene matches: 3. CDR1 is SGHTS and CDR2 is YDEGEE in the germline V gene. CDR3 protein: CASSSGLAGVSYEQYF. The CDR3 coding sequence is TGTGCCAGCAGCTCCGGACTAGCGGGAGTCTCCTACGAGCAGTACTTC. The variable domain in full, completed from reference TRBV5-8 and TRBJ2-7, reads EAGVTQSPTHLIKTRGQQATLRCSPISGHTSVYWYQQALGLGLQFLLWYDEGEERNRGNFPPRFSGRQFPNYSSELNVNALELEDSALYLCASSSGLAGVSYEQYFGPGTRLTVT.

The V and J genes are TRBV11-3 and TRBJ2-3, with TRBD2 matching over 10 bases. The CDR3 is 17 amino acids. CDR1 and CDR2 (germline): SGHNT, YENEEA. J lost 4 bases, V lost 4 bases, and 11 bases had no gene match. In nucleotides, the CDR3 is TGTGCCAGCAGCTCGCCGACAGCGGGAGGGCCTGCAGATACGCAGTATTTT. This translates into CASSSPTAGGPADTQYF.

The chain has TRBV19 and TRBJ1-1; D gene unclear. Germline lookup yields CDR1 LNHDA and CDR2 SQIVND (reference sequence). This CDR3 comprises 15 residues. V gave up 0 bases and J gave up 1 base, with 9 bases separating them. CDR3 DNA: TGTGCCAGTAGTATAGATCCGGGCCCGAACACTGAAGCTTTCTTT. This codes for CASSIDPGPNTEAFF.

Here the CDR3 reads CASSRSAGSNEKLFF. CDR3 DNA sequence: TGTGCCAGCAGCAGATCAGCCGGGTCTAATGAAAAACTGTTTTTT. The chain has TRBV6-6 and TRBJ1-4; the D is unclear. This CDR3 is built from 15 residues. Trimming pared 6 bases from V and 3 bases from J, leaving 14 bases between. Per the germline V gene, CDR1 is MNHNY and CDR2 is SVGAGI (reference sequence).

The chain couples TRBV7-2 to TRBJ1-5, with unresolved D. Per the germline V gene, CDR1 is SGHTA and CDR2 is FQGNSA. V was clipped by 4 bases and J by 3 bases, with 10 bases between them. The length of the CDR3 is 14 residues. The CDR3 nucleotides read TGTGCCAGCAGCTCCCCCGGAGTCAATCAGCCCCAGCATTTT. It encodes CASSSPGVNQPQHF.

The genes are TRBV5-4 and TRBJ1-1; 8 nucleotides match TRBD1. The CDR3 is 14 residues long. Germline lookup yields CDR1 SGHNT and CDR2 YYREEE (reference sequence). The V and J ends lost 5 bases and 3 bases, in that order; junction bases with no gene match: 6. This CDR3 is CASRQTTGDTEAFF. The DNA of the CDR3 is TGTGCCAGCAGACAGACGACAGGGGACACTGAAGCTTTCTTT. The variable domain in full, completed from reference TRBV5-4 and TRBJ1-1, reads ETGVTQSPTHLIKTRGQQVTLRCSSQSGHNTVSWYQQALGQGPQFIFQYYREEENGRGNFPPRFSGLQFPNYSSELNVNALELDDSALYLCASRQTTGDTEAFFGQGTRLTVV.

The chain employs TRBV4-1 and TRBJ2-2; 8 nucleotides match TRBD1. Germline CDR1 MGHRA, CDR2 YSYEKL. V shed 2 bases and J 4 bases; nucleotides not matched to a gene: 6. The CDR3 length is 16 residues. CDR3 sequence (DNA): TGCGCCAGCAGCCAACCCCGGACAGGGTCCACCGGGGAGCTGTTTTTT. Encoded protein: CASSQPRTGSTGELFF.

The rearrangement links TRBV30 to TRBJ1-1; D gene uncertain. The CDR3 contains 13 residues. V lost 2 bases, J lost 1 base, and 8 bases lay in between. Germline CDR1 reads GTSNPN; CDR2 reads SVGIG (reference sequence). The CDR3 region is CAWSKTGNTEAFF. The DNA for the CDR3 is TGTGCCTGGAGTAAGACGGGGAACACTGAAGCTTTCTTT.

CDR3: CASSISGSGTANTGELFF. The CDR3 DNA follows: TGTGCCAGCAGCATTAGCGGGAGCGGCACCGCGAACACCGGGGAGCTGTTTTTT. The V call is TRBV9, the J call TRBJ2-2; 9 nucleotides match TRBD2. V lost 4 bases and J lost 0; bases outside the gene matches: 10. Per germline, CDR1 SGDLS and CDR2 YYNGEE. The length of the CDR3 is 18 residues.

Only one count was recorded for this clone. J is TRBJ2-2 and V is TRBV4-1; D is unresolved. From germline, CDR1 is MGHRA and CDR2 YSYEKL. This CDR3 has 20 amino acids. V lost 1 base and J 0 bases, leaving 21 bases between the germline ends. The CDR3: CASSQAWPRRRLTNTGELFF. The CDR3 DNA is TGCGCCAGCAGCCAAGCCTGGCCGCGCAGGCGCCTCACGAACACCGGGGAGCTGTTTTTT.